A selection of T cell receptor beta chains follows, all from one sample in a study of T cells after yellow fever vaccination. TCRdb re-analysed the 5' RACE reads in MiXCR, keeping a single row per CDR3 protein. The data hold about 310,000 distinct CDR3 sequences, with more than 3% observed a single time. The sequencing used PBMCs, collected on the day of the yellow fever booster vaccination. These receptors were taken from a man aged 18 to 29 who received the YFV17D yellow fever vaccine. Each CDR3 is given with its conserved first and last residue. Each record gives: clone size, V gene, D gene, J gene, CDR3 DNA, CDR3 protein. D genes are given only for firm matches. Expanded clones get a size class; other rows say once, few or many, or leave the size out.

clone size: many
V gene: TRBV20-1
D gene: -
J gene: TRBJ2-1
CDR3 DNA: TGCAGTGCACCCGACAGAAGAGACAATGAGCAGTTCTTC
CDR3 protein: CSAPDRRDNEQFF

clone size: many
V gene: TRBV11-2
D gene: -
J gene: TRBJ2-2
CDR3 DNA: TGTGCCAGCAGCAACTTGCGGGGAGGCCCGGGCACCGGGGAGCTGTTTTTT
CDR3 protein: CASSNLRGGPGTGELFF

clone size: many
V gene: TRBV6-6
D gene: TRBD1
J gene: TRBJ1-2
CDR3 DNA: TGTGCCAGCAGTTACCCAGACAGGGACTATGGCTACACCTTC
CDR3 protein: CASSYPDRDYGYTF

clone size: few
V gene: TRBV30
D gene: -
J gene: TRBJ2-1
CDR3 DNA: TGTGCCTGGAGTTCTTTTGGGTTCCGGGCGAGGGGAAACATTGAGCAGTTCTTC
CDR3 protein: CAWSSFGFRARGNIEQFF

clone size: -
V gene: TRBV9
D gene: -
J gene: TRBJ1-1
CDR3 DNA: TGTGCCAGCAGCGTAGACCAGGAGTGGACTGAAGCTTTCTTT
CDR3 protein: CASSVDQEWTEAFF

clone size: many
V gene: TRBV24-1
D gene: TRBD2
J gene: TRBJ2-3
CDR3 DNA: TGTGCCACCAGTGAGCCACGACCTAGCGGGAAAGATACGCAGTATTTT
CDR3 protein: CATSEPRPSGKDTQYF

clone size: medium-sized
V gene: TRBV7-9
D gene: -
J gene: TRBJ2-5
CDR3 DNA: TGTGCCAGCAGCTTAGTTGGGACGGAGACCCAGTACTTC
CDR3 protein: CASSLVGTETQYF

clone size: few
V gene: TRBV20-1
D gene: -
J gene: TRBJ1-1
CDR3 DNA: TGCAGTGCTAGAGTCAACCTCAGACCCACTATGGCTGAAGCTTTCTTT
CDR3 protein: CSARVNLRPTMAEAFF

clone size: -
V gene: TRBV6-5
D gene: TRBD2
J gene: TRBJ2-5
CDR3 DNA: TGTGCCAGCAGTTACTCGATAGCGGGGGGACAAGAGACCCAGTACTTC
CDR3 protein: CASSYSIAGGQETQYF

clone size: -
V gene: TRBV5-1
D gene: TRBD2
J gene: TRBJ2-3
CDR3 DNA: TGCGCCAGCAGCCTAGGGACTAGCGGGGGGGCAGCAGATACGCAGTATTTT
CDR3 protein: CASSLGTSGGAADTQYF

clone size: many
V gene: TRBV5-1
D gene: -
J gene: TRBJ2-3
CDR3 DNA: TGCGCCAGCAGCTCCCCTGGGCCAGATACGCAGTATTTT
CDR3 protein: CASSSPGPDTQYF

clone size: many
V gene: TRBV7-2
D gene: -
J gene: TRBJ2-5
CDR3 DNA: TGTGCCAGCAGAAGATTAAGGCGGGAGACCCAGTACTTC
CDR3 protein: CASRRLRRETQYF

clone size: many
V gene: TRBV4-3
D gene: -
J gene: TRBJ1-1
CDR3 DNA: TGCGCCAGCAGCCAAGAGGGCCTGGGCAGTCCCGCCACTGAAGCTTTCTTT
CDR3 protein: CASSQEGLGSPATEAFF

clone size: many
V gene: TRBV11-1
D gene: TRBD1
J gene: TRBJ1-1
CDR3 DNA: TGTGCCAGCAGATGGGACAGGGGGCGCGATCGGAACACTGAAGCTTTCTTT
CDR3 protein: CASRWDRGRDRNTEAFF

clone size: -
V gene: TRBV7-9
D gene: TRBD2
J gene: TRBJ2-1
CDR3 DNA: TGTGCCAGCAGCGCCGGGACTAGCGGGGGGGCACGGGCGAATGAGCAGTTCTTC
CDR3 protein: CASSAGTSGGARANEQFF

clone size: many
V gene: TRBV6-2/TRBV6-3
D gene: -
J gene: TRBJ1-4
CDR3 DNA: TGTGCCAGCAGTTACTCGAGATTACGAACAACTAATGAAAAACTGTTTTTT
CDR3 protein: CASSYSRLRTTNEKLFF

clone size: many
V gene: TRBV27
D gene: -
J gene: TRBJ1-1
CDR3 DNA: TGTGCCAGCGGTCCGAGGGCGCGGAACACTGAAGCTTTCTTT
CDR3 protein: CASGPRARNTEAFF

clone size: few
V gene: TRBV7-2
D gene: TRBD2
J gene: TRBJ2-1
CDR3 DNA: TGTGCCAGCAGCCCCCGACTAGCGGGGCTTCCCAATGAGCAGTTCTTC
CDR3 protein: CASSPRLAGLPNEQFF